The rows below give T cell receptor beta chains drawn from one sample of a study of T cell repertoires in cytomegalovirus infection. One entry per CDR3 protein results from TCRdb running MiXCR on the reads. The table includes about 310,000 distinct CDR3 sequences, roughly 16% detected once. The sequenced sample consisted of PBMCs. Receptors were obtained from a human donor in good health (CMV status not recorded). Some clones in this sample may be carry-over from other donors' samples. Each CDR3 is given with its conserved first and last residue. A D gene is named only where the DNA matches it firmly. A clone size is listed for some rows: how often the clone was seen (once, few, many), or a class if it is expanded.

D gene	V gene	J gene	clone size	CDR3 DNA	CDR3 protein
.	TRBV28	TRBJ1-4	.	TGTGCCAGCAGTTTATGGGAAGCTCAAAATGAAAAACTGTTTTTT	CASSLWEAQNEKLFF
TRBD2	TRBV7-2	TRBJ2-3	many	TGTGCCAGCAGCTTAGTGGGGGGGGCAGATACGCAGTATTTT	CASSLVGGADTQYF
.	TRBV7-9	TRBJ2-1	.	TGTGCCAGCAGCTTAATGACGGACTACAATGAGCAGTTCTTC	CASSLMTDYNEQFF
TRBD1	TRBV5-5	TRBJ2-3	few	TGTGCCAGCAGCTTGGCCCGGACAGGACCAGATACGCAGTATTTT	CASSLARTGPDTQYF
TRBD1	TRBV12-3/TRBV12-4	TRBJ1-1	many	TGTGCCAGCGGCAAACCGGGACAGGGTGAAGCTTTCTTT	CASGKPGQGEAFF
TRBD1	TRBV12-3/TRBV12-4	TRBJ2-7	many	TGTGCCAGCAGTTTTGTGGGGACAGGGCATAGCGAGCAGTACTTC	CASSFVGTGHSEQYF
.	TRBV7-2	TRBJ2-5	many	TGTGCCAGCAGCTTAGATGGGGTGTTGGGGTACTTC	CASSLDGVLGYF
.	TRBV13	TRBJ2-1	few	TGTGCCAGCAGCTTTCAGGAGGACCCCTTCGGAAATGAGCAGTTCTTC	CASSFQEDPFGNEQFF
TRBD2	TRBV5-4	TRBJ2-3	few	TGTGCCAGCAGCTCCACTAGCGGAAGCACAGATACGCAGTATTTT	CASSSTSGSTDTQYF
.	TRBV10-3	TRBJ1-2	.	TGTGCCATCAGTGCGGGAAATGGCTACACCTTC	CAISAGNGYTF
TRBD2	TRBV20-1	TRBJ2-7	.	TGCAGTGCTAGGGGACTAGCGGGGGGGGGGGGGCTCGAGCAGTACTTC	CSARGLAGGGGLEQYF
TRBD1	TRBV6-5	TRBJ1-3	.	TGTGCCAGCAGTTGGACAGGGGGCGTATCTGGAAACACCATATATTTT	CASSWTGGVSGNTIYF
.	TRBV20-1	TRBJ1-4	.	TGCAGTGCTGCACAGAGGGCGGACGAAAAACTGTTTTTT	CSAAQRADEKLFF
.	TRBV7-2	TRBJ2-5	many	TGTGCCAGCAGCTTAATGGACTCAGGGATGAAAGAGACCCAGTACTTC	CASSLMDSGMKETQYF
.	TRBV5-3	TRBJ2-1	.	TGTGCCAGCGGACTGTCCTTTTCTCACAATGAGCAGTTCTTC	CASGLSFSHNEQFF
TRBD2	TRBV2	TRBJ2-1	.	TGTGCCAGCAGTGGAGGCCTAGCGGGGGTCTCCTACAATGAGCAGTTCTTC	CASSGGLAGVSYNEQFF
.	TRBV6-2/TRBV6-3	TRBJ2-3	many	TGTGCCAGCAGTTACCGCGGCTCTTACTCGATCGCAGATACGCAGTATTTT	CASSYRGSYSIADTQYF
TRBD1	TRBV7-3	TRBJ2-6	.	TGTGCCAGCAGCTTGCAGGGGGTGATGTCTGGGGCCAACGTCCTGACTTTC	CASSLQGVMSGANVLTF
TRBD1	TRBV12-3/TRBV12-4	TRBJ1-1	few	TGTGCCTGCAGGACAGGAGGCACTGAAGCTTTCTTT	CACRTGGTEAFF
.	TRBV2	TRBJ2-5	many	TGTGCCAGCAGTGAAGCGCTTCTGCGGCAAGGGGAGACCCAGTACTTC	CASSEALLRQGETQYF
TRBD1	TRBV20-1	TRBJ1-1	many	TGCAGTGCTGCTGGACAGGCGGTGAACACTGAAGCTTTCTTT	CSAAGQAVNTEAFF
TRBD2	TRBV19	TRBJ2-2	few	TGTGCCAGTAGTACGCCCGGGTCAAGGGAGGGGACCGGGGAGCTGTTTTTT	CASSTPGSREGTGELFF
.	TRBV5-4	TRBJ2-7	many	TGTGCCAGCAGCTCTGCACAGGGATACGAGCAGTACTTC	CASSSAQGYEQYF
.	TRBV20-1	TRBJ2-1	.	TGCAGTGCCCCAAAAGGGGGACCCTACAATGAGCAGTTCTTC	CSAPKGGPYNEQFF
.	TRBV12-3/TRBV12-4	TRBJ1-6	many	TGTGCCAGCAGGCCAGGGAGGGGTTCACCCCTCCACTTT	CASRPGRGSPLHF
.	TRBV18	TRBJ1-5	few	TGTGCCAGCTCACCCACCCCCGAAAATCAGCCCCAGCATTTT	CASSPTPENQPQHF
.	TRBV6-1	TRBJ2-1	few	TGTGCCAGCAGTGAGGGCGGGTATACCTACAATGAGCAGTTCTTC	CASSEGGYTYNEQFF
.	TRBV18	TRBJ2-7	.	TGTGCCAGCGCCTCCGGTGACTCCTACGAGCAGTACTTC	CASASGDSYEQYF
.	TRBV28	TRBJ1-2	.	TGTGCCAGCAGTTCCAGCGGGCAGCCTTTCTATGGCTACACCTTC	CASSSSGQPFYGYTF
.	TRBV4-3	TRBJ2-2	.	TGCGCCAGCAGCCAAGCTGTAACGGGAGCGGCGAACACCGGGGAGCTGTTTTTT	CASSQAVTGAANTGELFF
.	TRBV6-6	TRBJ2-7	.	TGTGCCAGCAGTTACTCGAATGTCGAGACAGGTAGCTACGAGCAGTACTTC	CASSYSNVETGSYEQYF
.	TRBV28	TRBJ2-6	few	TGTGCCAGCACGTGGGGTTCCTCTGGGGCCAACGTCCTGACTTTC	CASTWGSSGANVLTF
.	TRBV2	TRBJ1-5	few	TGTGCCAGCAGTGAAAGGGCGGCCGGGACGTCCGTAGGTCAGCCCCAGCATTTT	CASSERAAGTSVGQPQHF